This TCR beta chain was profiled in a study of TIL therapy for anti-PD-1-resistant metastatic lung cancer. Indicated time point: pre-treatment sample, taken before nivolumab and TIL therapy. The immunoSEQ assay was v3. Repertoires were generated with immunoSEQ multiplex PCR, while TCRdb's copy carries only in-frame clones and drops some. The sample lists about 21,000 clones; around 71% were seen once. The CDR3 totals 13 residues. Per germline, CDR1 SNHLY and CDR2 FYNNEI. The V gene lost 7 bases and the J gene lost 6 bases, with 12 bases spanning the gap. This TCR came from a person aged 30 to 80 with non-small cell lung cancer. The starting material was blood, obtained at baseline. V is TRBV2 and J is TRBJ1-4; D ambiguous. The CDR3 here is CASMYQEYEKLFF. The DNA for the CDR3 is TGTGCCAGCATGTACCAGGAATATGAAAAACTGTTTTTT.